These 18 T cell receptor beta chains were sequenced from one sample in a study of T-cell memory formation after mild COVID-19. In TCRdb, the 5' RACE reads were re-called with MiXCR into one record per CDR3 protein. The sample carries about 170,000 distinct CDR3 sequences, 10% to 15% recorded once. Sequencing used PBMCs or a T cell subset sorted from them (not recorded which). The receptor source for this set is a young man who had mild COVID-19 (a few samples of this study predate the infection). Cell type and time point are not known.

The rearrangement uses TRBV5-1 and TRBJ1-1; TRBD1 matches at 10 bases. V was pared by 3 bases and J by 5 bases, with 13 bases of the junction left unmatched. CDR3 size: 17 residues. Germline loops: CDR1 SGHRS, CDR2 YFSETQ. CDR3 nucleotides: TGCGCCAGCAGCTCTGTCCCGGGACAGGGGTTGGAAACTGAAGCTTTCTTT. It yields the protein CASSSVPGQGLETEAFF.

This clonotype was detected only a few times. This chain uses TRBV18 with TRBJ2-7; TRBD1 agrees at 7 bases. The trim removed 3 bases at V and 2 bases at J, leaving 4 bases unmatched. CDR1 and CDR2 (germline): KGHSH, LQKENI. CDR3 length: 14 residues. CDR3 protein: CASSPGQFPYEQYF. The CDR3 DNA reads TGTGCCAGCTCACCGGGACAGTTCCCCTACGAGCAGTACTTC. The full variable domain, in which reference TRBV18 and TRBJ2-7 provide the parts outside the CDR3, is NAGVMQNPRHLVRRRGQEARLRCSPMKGHSHVYWYRQLPEEGLKFMVYLQKENIIDESGMPKERFSAEFPKEGPSILRIQQVVRGDSAAYFCASSPGQFPYEQYFGPGTRLTVT.

V usage is TRBV2 and J usage is TRBJ2-7, with TRBD1 matching 9 bases. Germline CDR1 is SNHLY and CDR2 is FYNNEI. The CDR3 runs 16 residues. Trimming removed 4 bases from V and 1 base from J; junction bases left unmatched: 8. For the CDR3, the DNA is TGTGCCAGCAGTGGGACAGGGGAAAGAATGTCCTACGAGCAGTACGTC. It is translated as CASSGTGERMSYEQYV.

This clonotype was counted a few times. The V and J genes are TRBV20-1 and TRBJ1-5; D gene unclear. CDR3 length: 14 amino acids. Per germline, CDR1 DFQATT and CDR2 SNEGSKA (reference sequence). V shed 1 base and J shed 0 bases, with 7 bases lying between them. DNA for the CDR3: TGCAGTGCTAGAGGGGTGGATAGCAATCAGCCCCAGCATTTT. It translates to CSARGVDSNQPQHF.

This clonotype turned up a few times. The chain links TRBV7-2 to TRBJ1-5, with D possibly TRBD1 on 5 matching bases. Per the germline V gene, CDR1 is SGHTA and CDR2 is FQGNSA. V dropped 5 bases and J dropped 2 bases, with 19 bases sitting between them. This CDR3 contains 17 residues. CDR3 DNA sequence: TGTGCCAGCAGCCTAAAGGGACGGACAAATGGCAATCAGCCCCAGCATTTT. It is translated as CASSLKGRTNGNQPQHF.

The chain employs TRBV20-1 and TRBJ1-2; 9 positions agree with TRBD1. The V and J ends lost 8 bases and 0 bases, in that order; junction bases with no gene match: 13. Germline CDR1 reads DFQATT; CDR2 reads SNEGSKA (reference sequence). The CDR3 length is 16 residues. CDR3 in amino acids: CSPTDRGGRANYGYTF. The CDR3 coding sequence is TGCAGTCCTACGGACAGGGGAGGAAGAGCTAACTATGGCTACACCTTC.

This chain uses TRBV5-1 with TRBJ2-5; D unclear. V was shortened by 4 bases and J by 4 bases, with 17 bases between the two germline ends. The CDR3 loop spans 15 amino acids. CDR1 SGHRS and CDR2 YFSETQ come from the germline V gene. CDR3: CASSLGSQVVETQYF. Here the CDR3 DNA reads TGCGCCAGCAGCCTAGGGTCCCAGGTAGTAGAGACCCAGTACTTC.

This chain connects TRBV6-5 to TRBJ2-2; no definite D call. CDR1 is MNHEY, CDR2 SVGAGI, per germline. This CDR3 contains 15 residues. V lost 4 bases and J 6 bases, leaving 15 bases between the germline ends. The CDR3 DNA reads TGTGCCAGCAGTTGGGTACATAGACGTGCCGGGGAGCTGTTTTTT. Protein sequence: CASSWVHRRAGELFF.

Many counts were recorded for this clonotype. This chain uses TRBV3-1 with TRBJ1-1; D ambiguous. The length of the CDR3 is 13 residues. Germline CDR1 reads LGHDT; CDR2 reads YNNKEL (reference sequence). V lost 2 bases to trimming and J lost 0 bases, with 4 bases between them. Written as DNA, the CDR3 is TGTGCCAGCAGCCAAAGGGTGAACACTGAAGCTTTCTTT. The encoded protein is CASSQRVNTEAFF.

The V and J genes are TRBV24-1 and TRBJ2-3; weak D call: TRBD1 (6 bases). The CDR3 totals 14 residues. V was pared by 5 bases and J by 1 base, with 9 bases between. The germline V gene has CDR1 KGHDR and CDR2 SFDVKD. The CDR3 nucleotides read TGTGCCACCAGTGCAGGGGTCGGCACAGATACGCAGTATTTT. The encoded protein is CATSAGVGTDTQYF.

This clonotype was counted a single time. A read error may account for a junction end that differs from germline. The chain recombines TRBV5-4 with TRBJ1-6; 7 positions agree with TRBD1. The germline V gene has CDR1 SGHNT and CDR2 YYREEE (reference sequence). The CDR3 sequence is 14 residues long. The CDR3 sequence: CASSPQGNNSPIHF. The CDR3 coding sequence is TGTGCCAGCAGTCCACAGGGGAATAATTCACCCATCCACTTT. The full variable domain, its missing parts supplied by reference TRBV5-4 and TRBJ1-6, is ETGVTQSPTHLIKTRGQQVTLRCSSQSGHNTVSWYQQALGQGPQFIFQYYREEENGRGNFPPRFSGLQFPNYSSELNVNALELDDSALYLCASSPQGNNSPIHFGNGTRLTVT.

The chain employs TRBV6-2 or TRBV6-3 and TRBJ1-5, with 8 bases aligning to TRBD1. Germline loops: CDR1 MNHEY, CDR2 SVGEGT. J was trimmed by 7 bases and V by 7 bases; bases with no gene match: 9. The CDR3 spans 14 residues. CDR3 amino acids: CASNGQGPIQPQHF. The CDR3 nucleotides are TGTGCCAGCAACGGACAGGGCCCTATCCAGCCCCAGCATTTT.

V gene TRBV4-3 combines with J gene TRBJ2-1, with 8 bases that match TRBD2. In germline, CDR1 is LGHNA, CDR2 YSLEER. The ends lost 2 bases at V and 7 bases at J; junction bases unmatched: 10. The CDR3 loop spans 16 amino acids. The CDR3 sequence: CASSQSFGRGVNEQFF. In nucleotides, the CDR3 is TGCGCCAGCAGCCAAAGTTTTGGGCGGGGGGTGAATGAGCAGTTCTTC.

There are a few counts of this clonotype. The chain has TRBV12-3 or TRBV12-4 and TRBJ2-5; TRBD1 agrees at 7 bases. The CDR3 has 13 residues. After removal of 7 bases from V and 5 bases from J, the junction contained 7 bases not matched to a gene. The CDR3 sequence: CASTGTARETQYF. CDR3 nucleotides: TGTGCCAGCACCGGGACAGCGAGGGAGACCCAGTACTTC.

The table lists this clonotype with many counts. The genes are TRBV28 and TRBJ2-7; 9 nucleotides align to TRBD1. Trimming at V came to 3 bases and at J to 3 bases, leaving 6 bases not matched to a gene. CDR3 length: 15 residues. Germline-derived CDR1 and CDR2 are MDHEN and SYDVKM. CDR3 region: CASSLPGQGIYEQYF. The CDR3 region has the DNA TGTGCCAGCAGTTTGCCCGGACAGGGGATCTACGAGCAGTACTTC. Drawing the rest from reference TRBV28 and TRBJ2-7, the complete variable domain is DVKVTQSSRYLVKRTGEKVFLECVQDMDHENMFWYRQDPGLGLRLIYFSYDVKMKEKGDIPEGYSVSREKKERFSLILESASTNQTSMYLCASSLPGQGIYEQYFGPGTRLTVT.

The V and J genes are TRBV20-1 and TRBJ2-5; D is perhaps TRBD1 or TRBD2 (5 bases each). The CDR3 extends over 12 amino acids. In germline, CDR1 is DFQATT, CDR2 SNEGSKA (reference sequence). V lost 3 bases and J lost 5, with 10 bases in between. The CDR3 here is CSARGVRETQYF. The CDR3 DNA follows: TGCAGTGCTAGGGGGGTCCGGGAGACCCAGTACTTC.

Only a few counts were recorded for this clonotype. V is TRBV4-3 and J is TRBJ2-2; no definite D call. From germline, CDR1 is LGHNA and CDR2 YSLEER. V was pared by 4 bases and J by 6 bases, with 12 bases between. This CDR3 region has 14 residues. CDR3 coding DNA: TGCGCCAGCAGCCCCCCTTTTAGGCCCGGGGAGCTGTTTTTT. Amino acids: CASSPPFRPGELFF.

The chain uses TRBV7-2 and TRBJ1-1; no firm D call. Germline V gene lookup returns CDR1 SGHTA and CDR2 FQGNSA. Trimming left V 2 bases short and J 0 bases short, with 10 bases between. CDR3 size: 15 residues. The CDR3 DNA reads TGTGCCAGCAGCTTACTTGGAAACATGAACACTGAAGCTTTCTTT. Encoded protein: CASSLLGNMNTEAFF.